One and the same sample provided the 8 T cell receptor beta chains below, sequenced in a study of control samples from healthy donors and cancer patients (dated by TCRdb to 2020 to 2021). The method was the immunoSEQ multiplex PCR assay. The table was pulled from immuneACCESS by TCRdb, which kept in-frame rearrangements only. Such tables lose some clones; where checked, under half of the loss comes from unresolved V genes, and the rest has no known cause. The table for this sample lists around 140,000 clones; 90% to 95% of them were counted only once. The top ten constitute almost 6% of the sample. The sequencing input was blood. The receptors stem from a young man in good health.

CDR3 loop: CASQNGGGYGYTF. The CDR3 nucleotides read TGTGCCAGCCAAAACGGGGGTGGCTATGGCTACACCTTC. The chain employs TRBV28 and TRBJ1-2, with D possibly TRBD1 on 5 matching bases. The V gene lost 8 bases and the J gene lost 4 bases, with 14 bases spanning the gap. The germline V gene has CDR1 MDHEN and CDR2 SYDVKM. The CDR3 runs 13 residues.

This chain connects TRBV28 to TRBJ2-7; D is undetermined. The V end lost 6 bases, the J end lost 3 bases, and 6 bases lay between the germline ends. Germline CDR1 and CDR2: MDHEN and SYDVKM. The CDR3 loop spans 11 amino acids. The CDR3 DNA follows: TGTGCCAGCAGCAGAAGCTACGAGCAGTACTTC. Translating it yields CASSRSYEQYF.

J is TRBJ1-4 and V is TRBV19; D remains ambiguous. V dropped 6 bases and J dropped 11 bases, with 10 bases sitting between them. CDR1 and CDR2 (germline): LNHDA, SQIVND (reference sequence). CDR3 size: 11 residues. The chain's CDR3 is CASRSLGKLFF. CDR3 bases: TGTGCCAGTAGGAGTCTAGGGAAACTGTTTTTT.

V is TRBV28 and J is TRBJ2-7; D gene ambiguous. The CDR3 contains 12 residues. Trimming pared 11 bases from V and 2 bases from J, leaving 13 bases between. CDR1 is MDHEN, CDR2 SYDVKM, per germline. The CDR3 is CAVLGETYEQYF. The CDR3 DNA follows: TGTGCCGTTCTTGGGGAAACCTACGAGCAGTACTTC.

The chain recombines TRBV5-5 with TRBJ1-2; no firm D call. CDR1 and CDR2 (germline): SGHKS, YYEKEE (reference sequence). The V gene lost 0 bases and the J gene lost 8 bases, with 11 bases spanning the gap. This CDR3 is 13 amino acids long. CDR3 coding DNA: TGTGCCAGCAGCTTGGGGATCTCGGTCGGCTACACCTTC. Protein sequence: CASSLGISVGYTF.

The chain is built from TRBV4-3 and TRBJ2-7; D is perhaps TRBD2 (6 bases). CDR1 and CDR2 from the germline V gene are LGHNA and YSLEER. V was clipped by 0 bases and J by 3 bases, with 9 bases between them. The CDR3 is 14 residues long. The CDR3 loop is CASSQEAGGYEQYF. CDR3 DNA: TGCGCCAGCAGCCAAGAGGCCGGGGGCTACGAGCAGTACTTC.

This clone was found once. The rearrangement links TRBV10-3 to TRBJ1-1, with D tentatively TRBD1 (5 bases). V was cut by 6 bases and J by 1 base, with 18 bases left in between. The CDR3 has 16 amino acids. CDR1 is ENHRY and CDR2 is SYGVKD in the germline V gene. The CDR3 protein is CAIRSWGDGPNTEAFF. The CDR3 nucleotides read TGTGCCATCAGATCCTGGGGGGACGGACCGAACACTGAAGCTTTCTTT.

This chain joins TRBV27 and TRBJ2-6; D is possibly TRBD1 or TRBD2 (5 bases each). This CDR3 is 18 amino acids long. V was trimmed by 3 bases and J by 3 bases, leaving 18 bases between them. Germline lookup yields CDR1 MNHEY and CDR2 SMNVEV (reference sequence). CDR3 protein: CASSLGPLRKGGANVLTF. The CDR3 nucleotides are TGTGCCAGCAGTTTGGGACCCCTCAGAAAGGGTGGGGCCAACGTCCTGACTTTC.